This T cell receptor beta chain was recorded in a study of T cell changes during pregnancy in multiple sclerosis. Using immunoSEQ multiplex PCR, the repertoire was profiled, and TCRdb retains in-frame clones only, with some absent. The sample consists of 20,000 to 30,000 clones, 89% of them appearing once. V lost 5 bases, J lost 1 base, and 4 bases stayed unmatched. CDR1 and CDR2 from the germline V gene are MNHEY and SMNVEV (reference sequence). CDR3 size: 14 residues. This receptor was identified in a female donor with multiple sclerosis, enrolled in a pregnancy study. The gene calls are TRBV27 and TRBJ2-7; 8 bases match TRBD1. The sample was CD8+ T cells from peripheral blood mononuclear cells, taken in the second trimester of pregnancy. CDR3 bases: TGTGCCAGCAGTCCGTACAGGGGGTCCTACGAGCAGTACTTC. Amino acid sequence: CASSPYRGSYEQYF.